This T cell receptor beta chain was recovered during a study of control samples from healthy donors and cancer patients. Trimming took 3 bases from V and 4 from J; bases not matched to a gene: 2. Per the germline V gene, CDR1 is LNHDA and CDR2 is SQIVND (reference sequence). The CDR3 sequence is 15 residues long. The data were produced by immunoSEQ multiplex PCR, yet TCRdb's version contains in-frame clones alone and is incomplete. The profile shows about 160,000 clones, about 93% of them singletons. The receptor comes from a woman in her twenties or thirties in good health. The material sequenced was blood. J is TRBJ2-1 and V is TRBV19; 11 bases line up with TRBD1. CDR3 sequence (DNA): TGTGCCAGTAGTATCGGACAGGGGGCTTACAATGAGCAGTTCTTC. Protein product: CASSIGQGAYNEQFF.